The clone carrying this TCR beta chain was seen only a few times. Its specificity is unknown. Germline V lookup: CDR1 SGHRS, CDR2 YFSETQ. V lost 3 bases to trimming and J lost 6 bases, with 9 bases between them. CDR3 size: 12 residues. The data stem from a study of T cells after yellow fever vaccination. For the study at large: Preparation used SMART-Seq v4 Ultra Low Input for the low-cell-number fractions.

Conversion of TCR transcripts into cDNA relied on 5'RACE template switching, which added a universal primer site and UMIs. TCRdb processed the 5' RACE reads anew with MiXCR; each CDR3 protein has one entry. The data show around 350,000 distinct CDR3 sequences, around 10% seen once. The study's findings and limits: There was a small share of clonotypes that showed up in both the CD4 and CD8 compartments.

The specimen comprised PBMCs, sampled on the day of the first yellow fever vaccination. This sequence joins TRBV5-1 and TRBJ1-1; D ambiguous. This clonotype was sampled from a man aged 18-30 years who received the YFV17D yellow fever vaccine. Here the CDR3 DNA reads TGCGCCAGCAGCTCGACCAGCTCTGAAGCTTTCTTT. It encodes CASSSTSSEAFF.